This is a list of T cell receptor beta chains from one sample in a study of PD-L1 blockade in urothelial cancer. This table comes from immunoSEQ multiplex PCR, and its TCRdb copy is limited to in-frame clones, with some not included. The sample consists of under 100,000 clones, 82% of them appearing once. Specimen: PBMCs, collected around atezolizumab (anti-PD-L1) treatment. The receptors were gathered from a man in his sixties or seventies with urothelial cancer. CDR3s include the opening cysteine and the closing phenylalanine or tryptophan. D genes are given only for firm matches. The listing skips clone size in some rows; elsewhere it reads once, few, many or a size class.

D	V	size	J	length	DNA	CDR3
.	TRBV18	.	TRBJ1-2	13	TGTGCCAGCTCATCAATCGGGGTGGATGGCTACACCTTC	CASSSIGVDGYTF
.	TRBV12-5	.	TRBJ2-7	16	TGTGCTAGTGGTTTGCCCCGGGGGACGCGGTCCTACGAGCAGTACTTC	CASGLPRGTRSYEQYF
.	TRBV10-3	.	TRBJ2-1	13	TGTGCCATCAGTGCACAGGGGGGGGATGAGCAGTTCTTC	CAISAQGGDEQFF
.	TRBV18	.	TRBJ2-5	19	TGTGCCAGCTCTCTCGGAGCCTCCGGTGGCCCCGTGCTTGTGGAGACCCAGTACTTC	CASSLGASGGPVLVETQYF
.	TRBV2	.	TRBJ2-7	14	TGTGCCAGCAGTGTTGAGACAGTGAACTACGAGCAGTACTTC	CASSVETVNYEQYF
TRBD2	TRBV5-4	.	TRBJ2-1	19	TGTGCCAGCAGCTTTCCCGGGACTAGCGGGAGAAGCTCCTACAATGAGCAGTTCTTC	CASSFPGTSGRSSYNEQFF
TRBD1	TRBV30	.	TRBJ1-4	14	TGTGCCTGGACGCCCGGGACAGAAAATGAAAAACTGTTTTTT	CAWTPGTENEKLFF
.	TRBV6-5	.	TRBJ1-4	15	TGTGCCAGCAGTCCGGTGGGAGCAACTAATGAAAAACTGTTTTTT	CASSPVGATNEKLFF
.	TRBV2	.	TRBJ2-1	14	TGTGCCAGCACCTCGAGCAGGGGCTACAATGAGCAGTTCTTC	CASTSSRGYNEQFF
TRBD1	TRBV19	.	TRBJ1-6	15	TGTGCCAGTACCCGGACAGGGCCGGATAATTCACCCCTCCACTTT	CASTRTGPDNSPLHF
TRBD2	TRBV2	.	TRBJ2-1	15	TGTGCCAGCAGTATGACTAGCGGGGGATACAATGAGCAGTTCTTC	CASSMTSGGYNEQFF
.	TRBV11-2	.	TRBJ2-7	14	TGTGCCAGCAGTCAAGGGGGTGGAAACCGGGAGCAGTACTTC	CASSQGGGNREQYF
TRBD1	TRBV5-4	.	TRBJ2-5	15	TGTGCCAGCAGTTCCCGGGACAGGGGGGGGGAGACCCAGTACTTC	CASSSRDRGGETQYF
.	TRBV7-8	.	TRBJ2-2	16	TGTGCCAGCAGCTTGGGTGGCAGGGGACGGACCGGGGAGCTGTTTTTT	CASSLGGRGRTGELFF
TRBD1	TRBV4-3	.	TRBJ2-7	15	TGCGCCAGCAGCCAAGGACAGGGAATAGTCTACGAGCAGTACTTC	CASSQGQGIVYEQYF
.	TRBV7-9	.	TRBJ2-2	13	TGTGCCAGCAGCTTATTATCTACCGGGGAGCTGTTTTTT	CASSLLSTGELFF
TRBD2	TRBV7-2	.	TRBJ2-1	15	TGTGCCAGCAGCTTAGGGACTAGCGGGAGGGGTGAGCAGTTCTTC	CASSLGTSGRGEQFF
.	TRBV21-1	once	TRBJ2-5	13	TGTGCCAGCAGCAAAGCCCCCATCGAGACCCAGTACTTC	CASSKAPIETQYF
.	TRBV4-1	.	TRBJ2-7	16	TGCGCCAGCAGCCAAGATCCGACTGGCGGTAGGCACGAGCAGTACTTC	CASSQDPTGGRHEQYF
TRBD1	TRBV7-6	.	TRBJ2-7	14	TGTGCCAGCAGTCTAGGAGAGGGGGCCCACGAGCAGTACTTC	CASSLGEGAHEQYF
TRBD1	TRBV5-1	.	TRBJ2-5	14	TGCGCCAGCAGCTTGGCCGACAGGGAAGAGACCCAGTACTTC	CASSLADREETQYF
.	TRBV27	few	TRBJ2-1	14	TGTGCCAGCTCACTCTGGGGCCCCCAAGAAGAGCAGTTCTTC	CASSLWGPQEEQFF
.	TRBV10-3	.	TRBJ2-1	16	TGTGCCATCAGTGATTGGGGAGACACAATTAACAATGAGCAGTTCTTC	CAISDWGDTINNEQFF
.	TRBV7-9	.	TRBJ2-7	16	TGTGCCAGCAGCTCGGAGAGGACGGAGAGGGCCTACGAGCAGTACTTC	CASSSERTERAYEQYF
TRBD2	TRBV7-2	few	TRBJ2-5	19	TGTGCCAGCAGCTCCTCCGGGACTAGCGGGGGGGTAACCTCTCGGACCCAGTACTTC	CASSSSGTSGGVTSRTQYF
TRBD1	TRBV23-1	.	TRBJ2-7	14	TGCGCCAGCAGTCAATCGGACAGGGACAACGAGCAGTACTTC	CASSQSDRDNEQYF
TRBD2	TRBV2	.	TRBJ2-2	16	TGTGCCAGCAGTGGAGGTAGCGGGAGGAACACCGGGGAGCTGTTTTTT	CASSGGSGRNTGELFF
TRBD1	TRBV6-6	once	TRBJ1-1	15	TGTGCCAGCAGCCTACAGGGGGGGCACAACACTGAAGCTTTCTTT	CASSLQGGHNTEAFF
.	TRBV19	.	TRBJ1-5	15	TGTGCCAGTAGTCTCCCCAGAGGCGGGGATCAGCCCCAGCATTTT	CASSLPRGGDQPQHF
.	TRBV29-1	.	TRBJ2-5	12	TGCAGCGTCGCGGGGATCCAAGAGACCCAGTACTTC	CSVAGIQETQYF
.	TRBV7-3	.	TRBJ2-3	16	TGTGCCAGCAGCTTAAAAGGGGGAACTAGCACAGATACGCAGTATTTT	CASSLKGGTSTDTQYF
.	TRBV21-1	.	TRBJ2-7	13	TGTGCCAGCTGGGACAGATTTCCCTACGAGCAGTACTTC	CASWDRFPYEQYF
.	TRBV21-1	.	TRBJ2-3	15	TGTGCCAGCAGCAACCGGGACAGGGAATCAGATACGCAGTATTTT	CASSNRDRESDTQYF
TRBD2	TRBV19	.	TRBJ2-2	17	TGTGCCAGTAGTAGGGGCTGGCGGGAGGTTTGGTCCGGGGAGCTGTTTTTT	CASSRGWREVWSGELFF
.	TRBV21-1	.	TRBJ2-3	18	TGTGCCAGCAGCAATGGCCTAGCTGATGATTCTAGCACAGATACGCAGTATTTT	CASSNGLADDSSTDTQYF
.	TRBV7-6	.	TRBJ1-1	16	TGTGCCAGCAGCTTAGAACCCGACGGAAGGGGCACTGAAGCTTTCTTT	CASSLEPDGRGTEAFF
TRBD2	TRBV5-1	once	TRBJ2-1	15	TGCGCCAGCAGCTTGGAAGGGACTAGCTTTAATGAGCAGTTCTTC	CASSLEGTSFNEQFF